The clone carrying this T cell receptor (beta chain) was recorded many times. The antigen remains undetermined. TRB rearrangements spanning V, D and J were amplified using mixed TRB-A/B primers. TCRdb reprocessed the multiplex PCR reads with MiXCR, giving one entry per CDR3 protein. There are several thousand distinct CDR3 sequences in the sample; around 25% occur only once, and roughly 2.7% lies in the top ten. These data belong to a study of T cell repertoires in aging, cancer and after chemotherapy. About the research overall: Patients with chronic lymphocytic leukemia were sampled before and after fludarabine- or bendamustine-based chemotherapy. General study points: Across the chemotherapy interval, each cancer cohort showed higher median generation probability, suggesting thymic rebound.

Peripheral blood genomic DNA, not sorted cells or RNA, was the template. The V end was cut by 1 base, the J end by 5 bases, with 17 bases between. The length of the CDR3 is 16 residues. The germline V gene has CDR1 SGHRS and CDR2 YFSETQ. This receptor was identified in a human donor with a blood cancer. Sequencing input: blood. The chain joins TRBV5-1 to TRBJ2-3; D perhaps matches TRBD2 (5 bases). The CDR3, as DNA: TGCGCCAGCAGCTTGCAGCGGAAGGCCTTGGGAGATACGCAGTATTTT. As protein: CASSLQRKALGDTQYF.